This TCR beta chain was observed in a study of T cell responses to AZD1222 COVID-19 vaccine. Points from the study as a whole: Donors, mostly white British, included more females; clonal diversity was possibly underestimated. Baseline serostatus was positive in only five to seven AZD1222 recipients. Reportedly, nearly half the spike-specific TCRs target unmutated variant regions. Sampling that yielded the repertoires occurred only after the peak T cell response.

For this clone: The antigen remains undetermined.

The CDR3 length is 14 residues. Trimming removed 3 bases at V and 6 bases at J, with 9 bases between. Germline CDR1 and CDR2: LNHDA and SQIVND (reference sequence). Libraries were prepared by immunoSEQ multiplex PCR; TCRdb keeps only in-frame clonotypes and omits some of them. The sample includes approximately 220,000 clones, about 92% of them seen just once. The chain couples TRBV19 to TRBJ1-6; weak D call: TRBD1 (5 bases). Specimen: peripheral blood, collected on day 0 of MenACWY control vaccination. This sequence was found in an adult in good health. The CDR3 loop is CASSMGRANSPLHF. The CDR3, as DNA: TGTGCCAGTAGTATGGGCAGGGCTAATTCACCCCTCCACTTT.